This T cell receptor (beta chain) was profiled in a study of cytomegalovirus exposure and HLA in healthy donors. The primer mix had 60 Vbeta and 13 Jbeta primers. Produced via immunoSEQ multiplex PCR; TCRdb's table is partial and in-frame only. The profile shows 200,000 to 250,000 clones, 80% to 90% of them singletons. The CDR3 totals 15 residues. The germline gives CDR1 MNHEY, CDR2 SVGAGI. V shed 5 bases and J shed 3 bases, with 14 bases lying between them. This clone was found a few times. What it recognizes is unknown. The study's findings and limits: Some V segments, TRBV6-2 and TRBV6-3 among them, were indistinguishable and were therefore excluded. According to an earlier analysis, most TCR beta V segments yielded productive rearrangements about 90% or about 30% of the time. Reportedly, diagnosis of cytomegalovirus status by the classifier showed high specificity and sensitivity. In most subjects, TCR beta sequences reportedly gave accurate predictions of HLA-A and HLA-B alleles.

The rearrangement uses TRBV6-5 and TRBJ2-1, with TRBD1 as a possible D gene (6 bases). The TCR originated in a young man in good health and CMV-seronegative. Sequencing was carried out using PBMCs. In DNA, the CDR3 is TGTGCCAGCAGTCTTGCCTCGACAGGCTACAATGAGCAGTTCTTC. Encoded protein: CASSLASTGYNEQFF.